This TCR beta chain appears in the sequencing data of a study of shared clonotypes between healthy human individuals (TCRdb year 2020). Background for the entire study: The cohort comprised a couple of women and a few men aged 18 to 49 years. Between about 0.8 and 8.9 billion PBMCs per donor were obtained by leukapheresis. To increase sequencing depth and limit assay-specific biases, TCR repertoire library preparation and sequencing were carried out by different laboratories using diverse techniques. To estimate repertoire size and how much clonotype sharing occurs between individuals, the study deeply sequenced the blood TCR repertoires of five healthy adults. For each donor, three plates each were used for CD4 naive and CD4 memory, two plates were used for CD8 naive, and one plate was used for CD8 memory. On the study overall, not on this receptor specifically: Sampling was restricted to blood, and TCR repertoires in tissue are likely to differ from TCR repertoires in blood. Sharing across several donors was observed for approximately 4.6% of naive CD4, under 4% of naive CD8, roughly 2.4% of memory CD4, and about 0.38% of memory CD8 clonotypes. Naive subsets generally had larger estimated clonotype richness than memory subsets. Because the study included a small number of donors, the genetic and exposure-history diversity represented was limited. Compared with non-shared clonotypes, clonotypes shared by all four sorted-subset donors had higher generation probabilities. Pairwise subsampling indicated that sequencing depth was expected to affect the degree of clonotype sharing among donors. Incomplete sequencing was indicated by rarefaction of sorted-subset datasets, despite the large sequencing depth.

The CDR3, cysteine through phenylalanine, is 15 amino acids long. Only the CDR3 portion is preserved as DNA: 45 bases, with reading frame beginning at the first base. Reading the germline V gene (reference sequence) gives CDR1 WNHNN and CDR2 SYGVQD. V is cut by 1 base and J by 5 bases, and the space between the germline ends is 12 bases. TCR CDR3 regions were amplified from genomic DNA by multiplex PCR using the deep immunoSEQ assay. For each cell subset, the extracted genomic DNA was distributed evenly across all wells of several immunoSEQ 96-well plates, and each plate served as one replicate. For sorted subsets, around 0.2 ug of genomic DNA, equivalent to around 31,000 T cell genomes, went into each replicate PCR. Purified libraries were measured with a Qubit 3.0 fluorometer, size-checked on a Bioanalyzer 2100, and measured again with the KAPA Library Quantification kit. Each immunoSEQ 96-well plate was sequenced on its own single-read 150-cycle Illumina NextSeq 550 flow cell. In the authors' own workflow: The immunoSEQ output contained only junctional sequences without quality scores, so filtering could not match that applied to full-length reads. Sequences were annotated with PyIR, a Python wrapper for IgBLAST v1.9, using IMGT germline references to assign V/J genes and CDR3. Any read was removed if the V/J assignment was weak (E-value above 1e-6), the CDR3 was missing, or the read contained stop codons, out-of-frame junctions, or ambiguous translated residues. V3J clonotypes were defined by identical inferred V gene, J gene, and CDR3 amino acid sequence. To compute the percentage overlap between repertoires, the number of shared unique clonotypes was divided by the size of the smaller repertoire. Repertoire richness was assessed with RTK rarefaction, the Chao1 estimator, and Recon v2.1 estimates of unobserved clonotypes. Generation probabilities were computed with OLGA for all TCRbeta clonotypes obtained by the gDNA method from several donors. The table comes from immuneACCESS by way of TCRdb, which keeps in-frame sequences with V and J called. Part of the clones is missing from these tables; in studies checked, under half for an unresolved V gene and the rest for unknown reasons. V and J calls and clone size are as listed in that table; D and trimming were resolved from the DNA. The sample contains nearly 2 million clones, around 96% of them found a single time. Clones ranked in the top ten supply approximately 1.2% of the sample.

With respect to this clone: The antigen it binds to is not known. Base qualities are not provided; no much larger clone lies one nucleotide away.

CD8 naive samples were obtained by positive selection for CCR7 among CD45RO-negative cells, yielding a CD45RA+CCR7+ population from which TemRA cells were excluded. The donors were healthy, HIV-negative adults with no recently reported acute infections or vaccinations. Only Caucasian adults living in Nashville, Tennessee, USA were represented among the donors. Blood was collected by leukapheresis, and PBMCs were isolated by Ficoll-Histopaque density gradient centrifugation and then cryopreserved in liquid nitrogen vapor phase. Analytical flow cytometry was used to check the purity and quantity of each magnetically sorted T cell population. Each sorted fraction had its genomic DNA isolated and then quantified by UV absorbance on a Nanodrop 2000c.

The V and J genes are TRBV10-1 and TRBJ2-1; the D call could be TRBD1 or TRBD2, with each sharing 6 bases. The source of this sequence is a young man in good health. The sequencing input was naive CD8+ T cells sorted from blood. The label giving this sample's cell subset or site can be read as: CD45RA+CCR7+. In nucleotide form, the sequence is TGCGCCAGCAGTGAGTGGGGGGCTTGGGACAATGAGCAGTTCTTC. Its product reads: CASSEWGAWDNEQFF.